This TCR beta chain was retrieved from a study of T cell responses to AZD1222 COVID-19 vaccine. Study conclusions and caveats: Seropositive status at baseline applied to only six AZD1222 recipients.

A remark on this clone: Antigen unknown.

Profiling relied on immunoSEQ multiplex PCR, and the TCRdb table lists in-frame clones only, not all of them. The sample has around 80,000 clones; around nine tenths are singletons. Source: peripheral blood, taken on day 0 of AZD1222 vaccination. The source of this sequence is an adult in good health.

The DNA for the CDR3 is TGTGCCATCAGGTCCGGGACGGCCACAAATCAGCCCCAGCATTTT. Its protein product is CAIRSGTATNQPQHF. The gene calls are TRBV10-3 and TRBJ1-5; TRBD1 is a possible D gene (5 bases). The CDR3 contains 15 residues. The germline V gene has CDR1 ENHRY and CDR2 SYGVKD. V was clipped by 6 bases and J by 4 bases, with 16 bases between them.